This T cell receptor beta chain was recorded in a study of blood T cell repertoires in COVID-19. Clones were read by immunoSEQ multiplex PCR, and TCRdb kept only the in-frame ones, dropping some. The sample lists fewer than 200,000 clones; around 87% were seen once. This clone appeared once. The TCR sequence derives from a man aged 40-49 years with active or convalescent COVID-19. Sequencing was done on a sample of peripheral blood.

The CDR3 region is CASSPIPTGDAFF. CDR3 sequence (DNA): TGTGCCAGCTCACCTATACCCACAGGGGACGCTTTCTTT. The genes are TRBV18 and TRBJ1-1; 7 nucleotides align to TRBD1. Unmatched junction bases numbered 9, after V lost 3 bases and J lost 11 bases. Germline V gene sequence: CDR1 KGHSH, CDR2 LQKENI. This CDR3 region has 13 residues.